This TCR beta chain was obtained from a study of T cell responses to AZD1222 COVID-19 vaccine. Study results and caveats: Dominant CD4 TCR responses targeted spike regions 160-218 and 743-854. The donors showed a predominance of white British ancestry and of females, with possible underestimation of clonal diversity. Targets within unmutated variant regions were reportedly found for nearly half of spike-specific TCRs.

Between the trimmed V and J ends, which lost 9 bases and 4 bases, there was a span of 9 bases. CDR3 length: 11 amino acids. CDR1 is PRHDT, CDR2 FYEKMQ, per germline (reference sequence). Concerning this clone: The antigen is undetermined.

Sequencing used immunoSEQ multiplex PCR; TCRdb keeps in-frame clones, though not all of them. Among about 150,000 clones listed, approximately 91% were seen once. Sequencing was performed on peripheral blood, taken 28 days after the second AZD1222 dose. The chain uses TRBV13 and TRBJ1-2, with D unresolved. This TCR was sampled from an adult who received the AZD1222 COVID-19 vaccine. CDR3 DNA: TGTGCCAGTGGGATAAGCTATGGCTACACCTTC. This sequence encodes CASGISYGYTF. The whole variable domain, filled in from reference TRBV13 and TRBJ1-2, reads AAGVIQSPRHLIKEKRETATLKCYPIPRHDTVYWYQQGPGQDPQFLISFYEKMQSDKGSIPDRFSAQQFSDYHSELNMSSLELGDSALYFCASGISYGYTFGSGTRLTVV.